What follows describes a single T cell receptor (beta chain). Its specificity is not known. Only in-frame clones appear in the TCRdb table, and some are missing; sequencing was by immunoSEQ multiplex PCR. The sample carries tens of thousands of clones, roughly 92% recorded once. The data were obtained in a study of T cells in localized non-small cell lung cancer. Study findings and constraints: There was higher T cell clonality in uninvolved adjacent lung than in tumor, and it was highest there. It remains possible that heterogeneity exists, since only one tumor region was sequenced.

This receptor was taken from a female donor older than 55 with stage I lung adenocarcinoma. The sequencing used peripheral blood, collected before any cancer treatment.

DNA for the CDR3: TGTGCCAGCAGCTACCAGACAGGGGCAACGGGAAACACCATATATTTT. Protein product: CASSYQTGATGNTIYF. J is TRBJ1-3 and V is TRBV5-4; 8 bases are a match to TRBD1. Unmatched junction bases numbered 9, after V lost 3 bases and J lost 4 bases. In germline, CDR1 is SGHNT, CDR2 YYREEE (reference sequence). This CDR3 comprises 16 residues.